These 25 T cell receptor beta chains share one sample of origin, sequenced in a study of T cells in women clearing cervical HPV infection. TCRdb keeps only in-frame clones here, not all; method: immunoSEQ multiplex PCR. This sample contains 40,000 to 45,000 clones. The sample was blood buffy coat. The source of these receptors is a woman between 18 and 75 years old with a cervical HPV16 infection that either progressed to CIN3+ or cleared (not recorded which).

The sequenced CDR3 bases are TGCAGTGCTCAGTCCTCCGGGACAGGGGTCTACAATGAG. It codes for CSAQSSGTGVYNE. The whole CDR3 sequence is CSAQSSGTGVYNEQFF. The gene calls are TRBV20-1 and TRBJ2-1; 10 positions agree with TRBD1. The CDR3 extends 3 residues past the end of the read, so its final part is completed from the germline J gene. After removal of 5 bases from V and 3 bases from J, the junction contained 10 bases not matched to a gene. The germline V gene encodes CDR1 DFQATT and CDR2 SNEGSKA (reference sequence). The CDR3 is made up of 16 amino acids.

Comment on this clone: The missing CDR3 end, 3 residues past where the read stops, is filled in from the germline J gene. The chain recombines TRBV7-2 with TRBJ1-5; tentatively, D is TRBD1 (5 bases). The V and J ends lost 1 base and 9 bases respectively, with 10 bases between them. Germline CDR1 is SGHTA and CDR2 is FQGNSA. The CDR3 totals 13 residues. The CDR3: CASSLDGARPQHF. The CDR3 DNA, read in part, is TGTGCCAGCAGCTTAGATGGGGCAAGGCCC.

As regards this clone: Read sequence stops 3 residues before the CDR3 end, and the germline J gene provides the missing end. V and J are TRBV27 and TRBJ2-3; weak D call: TRBD2 (6 bases). Germline V gives CDR1 MNHEY, CDR2 SMNVEV (reference sequence). The CDR3 runs to 16 residues. The ends were cut back, 1 base at V and 0 bases at J, with 11 bases in the middle. CDR3 DNA, as far as it was read: TGTGCCAGCAGTTTATTTGCCAGCGGGAGCACAGATACG. Translation gives CASSLFASGSTDT. The full-length CDR3 reads as CASSLFASGSTDTQYF.

Worth noting for this clone: The read ends 3 residues before the CDR3 terminus; that terminus is restored from the germline J gene. V is TRBV19 and J is TRBJ1-4; maybe TRBD1 (5 bases). CDR1 is LNHDA, CDR2 SQIVND, per germline (reference sequence). The CDR3 is made up of 14 amino acids. V was cut by 11 bases and J by 7 bases, with 20 bases left in between. CDR3 in amino acids: CASYPGYGGEKLFF. The DNA read from the CDR3 is TGTGCCTCCTACCCAGGGTACGGGGGTGAAAAA.

Details on this clone: The sequenced fragment ends 3 residues before the CDR3 boundary, so the rest is inferred from the germline J gene. V is TRBV20-1 and J is TRBJ2-7; D is possibly TRBD1 (6 bases). The CDR3 is 13 residues long. Trimming removed 5 bases at V and 3 bases at J, with 14 bases between. Germline V gives CDR1 DFQATT, CDR2 SNEGSKA (reference sequence). The DNA read from the CDR3 is TGCAGTGCTCTCCCTCAGGGGAACTACGAG. Protein sequence: CSALPQGNYE. The whole CDR3 sequence is CSALPQGNYEQYF.

Regarding this clone: The read halts 3 residues ahead of the CDR3 end, with the missing end drawn from the germline J gene. The chain carries TRBV7-7 and TRBJ2-5; D unresolved. With 3 bases removed from V and 5 bases from J, the gap between germline ends came to 13 bases. Germline CDR1 reads SSHAT; CDR2 reads FNYEAQ (reference sequence). This CDR3 region has 14 residues. The CDR3 DNA, read in part, is TGTGCCAGCAGCTTTTATAAGACCGGGGAGACC. Translation gives CASSFYKTGET. In full, the CDR3 reads CASSFYKTGETQYF.

For this clone: From the germline J gene comes the end of the CDR3, since the read stops 3 residues before it. The rearrangement links TRBV5-6 to TRBJ2-5, with D perhaps matching TRBD1 (5 bases). The length of the CDR3 is 14 residues. Germline V lookup: CDR1 SGHDT, CDR2 YYEEEE. V was shortened by 2 bases and J by 5 bases, with 13 bases between the two germline ends. CDR3 region: CASSFQGERETQYF. Incomplete CDR3 DNA: TGTGCCAGCAGCTTTCAAGGGGAAAGGGAGACC.

Concerning this clone: The read halts 3 residues ahead of the CDR3 end, with the missing end drawn from the germline J gene. This sequence joins TRBV7-6 and TRBJ2-5, with a tentative D call TRBD1 (7 bases). This CDR3 is 15 amino acids long. V shed 5 bases and J shed 1 base, with 14 bases lying between them. Germline V gene data show CDR1 as SGHVS and CDR2 as FNYEAQ. CDR3 DNA (partial): TGTGCCAGCAGCCAGGCGGGACAGTTCCAAGAGACC. It yields the protein CASSQAGQFQET. The entire CDR3 protein reads CASSQAGQFQETQYF.

Comments on this clone: The CDR3 end lies 3 residues beyond the end of the read and is filled in from the germline J gene. The J gene is TRBJ1-4, the V gene TRBV23-1; possibly TRBD1 for D (5 bases). TRBV23-1 is classed as an ORF, of uncertain function. The V and J ends lost 7 bases and 0 bases respectively, with 6 bases between them. The CDR3 spans 13 residues. The CDR3 region is CASTTATNEKLFF. The sequenced CDR3 bases are TGCGCCAGCACGACAGCAACTAATGAAAAA.

As for this clone: With the read ending 3 residues before the CDR3 end, the germline J gene is used to fill in that end. The chain uses TRBV20-1 and TRBJ2-7, with 9 bases identical to TRBD1. Trimming removed 2 bases from V and 4 bases from J; junction bases left unmatched: 9. CDR3 length equals 15 residues. Germline assignment: CDR1 DFQATT and CDR2 SNEGSKA (reference sequence). Incomplete CDR3 DNA: TGCAGTGCTAGATCCCCGGGACAGGGAAAGTACGAG. The encoded protein is CSARSPGQGKYE. The whole CDR3 sequence is CSARSPGQGKYEQYF.

Notes on this clone: With the read ending 3 residues before the CDR3 end, the germline J gene is used to fill in that end. The rearrangement uses TRBV6-1 and TRBJ2-5, with D possibly being TRBD1 (5 bases). The V gene lost 3 bases and the J gene lost 2 bases, with 13 bases spanning the gap. Germline CDR1 is MNHNS and CDR2 is SASEGT. This CDR3 is 15 amino acids long. The chain's CDR3 is CASSDWAGRQETQYF. Partial CDR3 DNA: TGTGCCAGCAGTGATTGGGCAGGGCGACAAGAGACC.

About this clone: Sequencing ends 3 residues short of the CDR3 end; the germline J gene provides the rest. V gene TRBV7-9 combines with J gene TRBJ1-5; D is uncertain. Trimming removed 5 bases from V and 5 bases from J, with 13 bases in between. This CDR3 spans 14 amino acids. In germline, CDR1 is SEHNR, CDR2 FQNEAQ (reference sequence). CDR3 DNA, as far as it was read: TGTGCCAGCAGCAGCACAGTGCAGGATCAGCCC. Translation: CASSSTVQDQP. The entire CDR3 protein reads CASSSTVQDQPQHF.

A word on this clone: The read halts 3 residues ahead of the CDR3 end, with the missing end drawn from the germline J gene. The gene calls are TRBV5-1 and TRBJ2-1; no reliable D call. Germline assignment: CDR1 SGHRS and CDR2 YFSETQ. The CDR3 covers 13 residues. The V end lost 0 bases, the J end lost 8 bases, and 9 bases lay between the germline ends. The CDR3 sequence: CASSLVGLHEQFF. The sequenced CDR3 bases are TGCGCCAGCAGCTTGGTGGGCCTCCATGAG.

To note about this clone: The CDR3 end is not reached by the read, which stops 3 residues before it; the germline J gene fills it in. The gene calls are TRBV13 and TRBJ2-1, with 14 positions matching TRBD2. V was pared by 5 bases and J by 6 bases, with 15 bases of the junction left unmatched. Germline CDR1 and CDR2: PRHDT and FYEKMQ (reference sequence). This CDR3 is built from 19 residues. This chain's CDR3 is CASSQGPMTSGRVSNEQFF. CDR3 DNA, as far as it was read: TGTGCCAGCAGCCAGGGTCCCATGACTAGCGGGAGGGTGAGCAATGAG.

With regard to this clone: The read falls 3 residues short of the CDR3 end, and the missing part is taken from the germline J gene. This chain joins TRBV6-1 and TRBJ2-5, with 12 bases that match TRBD2. The CDR3 is 15 amino acids. Germline values: CDR1 MNHNS, CDR2 SASEGT. CDR3 amino acids: CASSGLAGVTDTQYF. Incomplete CDR3 DNA: TGTGCCAGCAGTGGACTAGCGGGGGTCACAGATACC.

Points on this clone: The CDR3 is cut off 3 residues early in the read; its end comes from the germline J gene. The chain combines TRBV10-2 with TRBJ2-5; weak D call: TRBD1 (5 bases). CDR1 is WSHSY and CDR2 is SAAADI in the germline V gene. There are 13 residues in the CDR3. With 7 bases removed from V and 1 base from J, the gap between germline ends came to 10 bases. The CDR3 reads CASTRQIQETQYF. CDR3 bases read: TGCGCCAGCACTCGACAGATCCAAGAGACC.

As concerns this clone: The CDR3 end is not reached by the read, which stops 3 residues before it; the germline J gene fills it in. This chain uses TRBV12-3 or TRBV12-4 with TRBJ2-7, with a weak D call TRBD1 (5 bases). The CDR3 runs 13 residues. With 3 bases removed from V and 2 bases from J, the gap between germline ends came to 8 bases. The CDR3 region is CASSFQGPYEQYF. The sequenced CDR3 bases are TGTGCCAGCAGTTTCCAGGGTCCCTACGAG.

Details on this clone: The missing CDR3 end, 3 residues past where the read stops, is filled in from the germline J gene. The chain uses TRBV5-1 and TRBJ2-3; D unclear. CDR3 length: 14 amino acids. Germline V gene sequence: CDR1 SGHRS, CDR2 YFSETQ. V was cut by 6 bases and J by 2 bases, with 13 bases left in between. This CDR3 reads CASKRWASTDTQYF. CDR3 DNA (partial): TGCGCCAGCAAGAGGTGGGCCTCCACAGATACG.

Points on this clone: The read finishes 3 residues shy of the CDR3 end, and the germline J gene is used to complete it. This chain uses TRBV2 with TRBJ2-7; 13 bases line up with TRBD2. CDR1 SNHLY and CDR2 FYNNEI come from the germline V gene. The CDR3 length is 16 residues. V lost 1 base to trimming and J lost 5 bases; unmatched junction nucleotides: 5. This chain's CDR3 is CASSEGGLAGINEQYF. Incomplete CDR3 DNA: TGTGCCAGCAGTGAAGGGGGACTAGCGGGGATCAACGAG. Full variable domain (outside the CDR3, taken from reference TRBV2 and TRBJ2-7): EPEVTQTPSHQVTQMGQEVILRCVPISNHLYFYWYRQILGQKVEFLVSFYNNEISEKSEIFDDQFSVERPDGSNFTLKIRSTKLEDSAMYFCASSEGGLAGINEQYFGPGTRLTVT.

A remark on this clone: The CDR3 end is not reached by the read, which stops 3 residues before it; the germline J gene fills it in. This chain links TRBV10-3 with TRBJ2-1; D perhaps matches TRBD2 (6 bases). V was clipped by 2 bases and J by 4 bases, with 12 bases between them. The CDR3 is 15 amino acids. Germline CDR1 is ENHRY and CDR2 is SYGVKD. CDR3 DNA, as far as it was read: TGTGCCATCAGTGAGCGGGGCGGGACTTACAATGAG. Its protein product is CAISERGGTYNE. Given in full, the CDR3 is CAISERGGTYNEQFF.

CDR3 bases read: TGTGCCAGCAGCCAAGAAGGGGCGGATTACTCCTACGAG. It encodes CASSQEGADYSYE. From start to end, the CDR3 is CASSQEGADYSYEQYF. This chain uses TRBV4-2 with TRBJ2-7; the D gene is possibly TRBD1 (5 bases). The CDR3 goes on 3 residues after the read ends, and that part is filled in from the germline J gene. Germline CDR1 is LGHNA and CDR2 is YNFKEQ. This CDR3 has 16 residues. Trimming left V 0 bases short and J 0 bases short, with 12 bases between.

About this clone: The read ends 3 residues shy of where the CDR3 ends; the end is completed using the germline J gene. This chain connects TRBV20-1 to TRBJ2-2; TRBD1 matches at 7 bases. Germline values: CDR1 DFQATT, CDR2 SNEGSKA (reference sequence). The CDR3 runs 15 residues. The part of the CDR3 DNA that was read is TGCAGTGCTGGGGCCAGGGGGACAGCTTACACTAAG. Protein product: CSAGARGTAYTK. The full CDR3 sequence reads CSAGARGTAYTKLFF.

On this clone itself: The CDR3 end is not reached by the read, which stops 3 residues before it; the germline J gene fills it in. The genes are TRBV18 and TRBJ1-3; maybe TRBD1 (5 bases). V was clipped by 1 base and J by 7 bases, with 20 bases between them. The CDR3 contains 17 residues. Germline values: CDR1 KGHSH, CDR2 LQKENI. The part of the CDR3 DNA that was read is TGTGCCAGCTCACCACGGCAGGGAGGTAACCGGGAGAACACC. It codes for CASSPRQGGNRENT. The whole CDR3 reads CASSPRQGGNRENTIYF.

CDR3: CASSLISDGEQFF. CDR3 DNA (partial): TGTGCCAGCAGCTTAATTAGCGATGGTGAG. The rearrangement links TRBV7-2 to TRBJ2-1, with D tentatively TRBD2 (5 bases). The sequence runs out 3 residues before the end of the CDR3; the remainder is reconstructed from the germline J gene. V was cut by 2 bases and J by 9 bases, with 11 bases left in between. Germline CDR1 and CDR2: SGHTA and FQGNSA. This CDR3 spans 13 amino acids.

Comment on this clone: The sequenced fragment ends 3 residues before the CDR3 boundary, so the rest is inferred from the germline J gene. V and J are TRBV7-9 and TRBJ1-4; 9 nucleotides line up with TRBD1. Losses at the gene ends were 5 bases for V and 5 bases for J; bases not matched to a gene: 6. CDR3 size: 15 residues. Germline CDR1 is SEHNR and CDR2 is FQNEAQ (reference sequence). Incomplete CDR3 DNA: TGTGCCAGCAGCCCAACAGGGGGCCTAAATGAAAAA. Translating it yields CASSPTGGLNEK. Given in full, the CDR3 is CASSPTGGLNEKLFF.